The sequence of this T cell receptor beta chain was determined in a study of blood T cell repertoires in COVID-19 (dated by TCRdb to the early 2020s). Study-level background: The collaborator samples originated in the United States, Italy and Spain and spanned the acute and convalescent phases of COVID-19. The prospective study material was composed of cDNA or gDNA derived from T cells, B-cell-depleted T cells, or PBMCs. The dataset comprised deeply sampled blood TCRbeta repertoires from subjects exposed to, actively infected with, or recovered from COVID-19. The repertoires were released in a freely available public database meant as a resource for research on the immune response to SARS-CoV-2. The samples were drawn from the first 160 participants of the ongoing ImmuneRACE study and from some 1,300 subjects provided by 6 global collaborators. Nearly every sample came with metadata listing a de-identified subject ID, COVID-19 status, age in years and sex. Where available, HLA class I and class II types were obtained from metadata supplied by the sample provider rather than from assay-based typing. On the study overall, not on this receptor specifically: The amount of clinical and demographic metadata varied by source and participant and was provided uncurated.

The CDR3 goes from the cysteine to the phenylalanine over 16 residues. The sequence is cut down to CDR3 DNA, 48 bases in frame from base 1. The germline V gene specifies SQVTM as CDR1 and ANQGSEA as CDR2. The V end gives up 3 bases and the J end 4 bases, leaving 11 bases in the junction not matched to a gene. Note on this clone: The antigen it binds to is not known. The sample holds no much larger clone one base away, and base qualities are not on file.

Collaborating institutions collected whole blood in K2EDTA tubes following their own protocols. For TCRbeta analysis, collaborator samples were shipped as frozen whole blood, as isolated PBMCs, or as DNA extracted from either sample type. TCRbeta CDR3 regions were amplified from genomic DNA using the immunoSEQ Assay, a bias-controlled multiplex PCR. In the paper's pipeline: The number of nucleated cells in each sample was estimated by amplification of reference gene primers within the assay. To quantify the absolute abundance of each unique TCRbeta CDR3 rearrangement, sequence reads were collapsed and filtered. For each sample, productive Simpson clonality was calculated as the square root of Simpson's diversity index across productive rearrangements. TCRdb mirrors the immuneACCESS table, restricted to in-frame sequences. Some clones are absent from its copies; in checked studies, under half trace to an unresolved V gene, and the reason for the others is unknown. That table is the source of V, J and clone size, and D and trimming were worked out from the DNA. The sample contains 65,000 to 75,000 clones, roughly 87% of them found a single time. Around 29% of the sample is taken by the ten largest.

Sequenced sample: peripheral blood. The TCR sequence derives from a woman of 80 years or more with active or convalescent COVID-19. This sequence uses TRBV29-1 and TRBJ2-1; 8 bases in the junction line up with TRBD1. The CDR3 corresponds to CSVDGKAGTGYNEQFF. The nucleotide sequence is TGCAGCGTTGATGGCAAGGCCGGGACAGGTTACAATGAGCAGTTCTTC.